Each of the 17 T cell receptor beta chains below was sequenced from the same sample in a study of OX40 agonist ivuxolimab in advanced cancers. Some clones are missing from TCRdb's copy, which holds only in-frame ones; the method was immunoSEQ multiplex PCR. The data contain 51,000 or so clones, more than 85% of them singletons. The sequences come from CD4+ or CD8+ T cells sorted from blood, collected in a trial of the OX40 agonist ivuxolimab. Source of these receptors: an adult with an advanced solid tumor such as melanoma, head and neck, liver or kidney cancer.

The chain is built from TRBV11-2 and TRBJ2-7, with 9 bases aligning to TRBD1. V was clipped by 5 bases and J by 8 bases; unmatched bases: 13. The V gene's germline CDR1 is SGHAT and CDR2 FQNNGV. This CDR3 contains 15 residues. The CDR3 region has the DNA TGTGCCAGCAGCCCCATCGTGGGACAGGGCTTGCAGCAGTACTTC. It yields the protein CASSPIVGQGLQQYF.

The V gene is TRBV4-1, the J gene TRBJ2-2, with 9 bases identical to TRBD2. The CDR3 is made up of 16 amino acids. The V gene's germline CDR1 is MGHRA and CDR2 YSYEKL. The ends lost 1 base at V and 4 bases at J; junction bases unmatched: 4. DNA for the CDR3: TGCGCCAGCAGCCAAGTCGCGGGGGGGCCCACCGGGGAGCTGTTTTTT. It yields the protein CASSQVAGGPTGELFF.

V is TRBV27 and J is TRBJ2-7, with a tentative D call TRBD1 (6 bases). V was trimmed by 6 bases and J by 3 bases, leaving 21 bases between them. Germline V gives CDR1 MNHEY, CDR2 SMNVEV (reference sequence). CDR3 length: 16 amino acids. The CDR3 spells CASSPSGSGQLYEQYF. CDR3 DNA: TGTGCCAGCAGCCCGTCGGGGTCGGGACAACTCTACGAGCAGTACTTC.

This chain joins TRBV6-5 and TRBJ1-1; tentative D call: TRBD1 (6 bases). Germline V gene sequence: CDR1 MNHEY, CDR2 SVGAGI. The V end was cut by 0 bases, the J end by 5 bases, with 16 bases between. The CDR3 contains 16 residues. DNA for the CDR3: TGTGCCAGCAGTTACTCGAAATGGGGGCGTGGGACTGAAGCTTTCTTT. Its protein is CASSYSKWGRGTEAFF.

The sample holds a few counts of this clone. This sequence joins TRBV12-5 and TRBJ2-1; 7 bases fit TRBD2. Germline trimming cut 5 bases from V and 9 bases from J; bases unmatched to any gene: 4. Germline loops: CDR1 LGHNT, CDR2 FRNRAP. The CDR3 runs to 12 residues. The CDR3 DNA follows: TGTGCTAGTGGTGGACTAGAATCTGAGCAGTTCTTC. Its protein is CASGGLESEQFF.

The chain links TRBV14 to TRBJ2-1; 13 nucleotides line up with TRBD2. Germline CDR1 and CDR2: SGHDN and FVKESK. This CDR3 contains 17 residues. V shed 0 bases and J 9 bases; nucleotides not matched to a gene: 8. The CDR3 nucleotides are TGTGCCAGCAGCCAAGATTCAGGACTAGCGGGGGCGGCTGAGCAGTTCTTC. Amino acids: CASSQDSGLAGAAEQFF.

The chain recombines TRBV7-2 with TRBJ2-7; maybe TRBD1 (5 bases). Germline values: CDR1 SGHTA, CDR2 FQGNSA. This CDR3 has 14 amino acids. Trimming stripped 4 bases from V and 6 bases from J, with 16 bases between. The CDR3 here is CASSSRPGQGEQYF. The CDR3 DNA follows: TGTGCCAGCAGCTCTCGGCCAGGGCAGGGCGAGCAGTACTTC.

This clone was seen only once. J is TRBJ2-7 and V is TRBV11-2, with TRBD1 identical over 7 bases. The CDR3 spans 15 residues. Germline V lookup: CDR1 SGHAT, CDR2 FQNNGV. J gave up 6 bases and V 0 bases, and 8 bases lay outside the gene matches. CDR3 sequence (DNA): TGTGCCAGCAGCTTAGATGGGCAGGGGGAAGTCGAGCAGTACTTC. Protein product: CASSLDGQGEVEQYF.

The chain employs TRBV7-9 and TRBJ1-1, with D perhaps TRBD1 (5 bases). This CDR3 is 11 amino acids long. From germline, CDR1 is SEHNR and CDR2 FQNEAQ (reference sequence). Deletions cut 10 bases from V and 4 bases from J, with 10 bases between. CDR3 coding DNA: TGTGCCATATTGAGGGGCACTGAAGCTTTCTTT. Amino acid sequence: CAILRGTEAFF.

Worth noting for this clone: This sample includes further DNA sequences coding for the same CDR3. The gene calls are TRBV5-1 and TRBJ2-7, with 7 bases matching TRBD1. V lost 4 bases and J lost 5; bases outside the gene matches: 6. In germline, CDR1 is SGHRS, CDR2 YFSETQ. The CDR3 loop spans 13 amino acids. The CDR3 coding sequence is TGCGCCAGCAGCGTAGGGACAGCGGACGAGCAGTACTTC. Its protein is CASSVGTADEQYF. Supplemented by reference TRBV5-1 and TRBJ2-7, the full variable domain reads KAGVTQTPRYLIKTRGQQVTLSCSPISGHRSVSWYQQTPGQGLQFLFEYFSETQRNKGNFPGRFSGRQFSNSRSEMNVSTLELGDSALYLCASSVGTADEQYFGPGTRLTVT.

J is TRBJ2-1 and V is TRBV5-1; D unresolved. CDR1 and CDR2 (germline): SGHRS, YFSETQ. The CDR3 contains 16 residues. Between the trimmed V and J ends, which lost 4 bases and 2 bases, there was a span of 16 bases. This CDR3 is CASSPVDGVPYNEQFF. DNA for the CDR3: TGCGCCAGCAGCCCAGTAGACGGAGTTCCCTACAATGAGCAGTTCTTC. Using reference TRBV5-1 and TRBJ2-1 for the parts outside the CDR3, the full variable domain is KAGVTQTPRYLIKTRGQQVTLSCSPISGHRSVSWYQQTPGQGLQFLFEYFSETQRNKGNFPGRFSGRQFSNSRSEMNVSTLELGDSALYLCASSPVDGVPYNEQFFGPGTRLTVL.

V gene TRBV4-1 combines with J gene TRBJ2-7, with a tentative D call TRBD2 (7 bases). The CDR3 is made up of 16 amino acids. V was cut by 1 base and J by 4 bases, with 17 bases left in between. Per the germline V gene, CDR1 is MGHRA and CDR2 is YSYEKL. CDR3 bases: TGCGCCAGCAGCCAAGCATACGGGGGGCTATTATACGAGCAGTACTTC. This encodes CASSQAYGGLLYEQYF.

V usage is TRBV30 and J usage is TRBJ1-2; 11 bases line up with TRBD1. Unmatched junction bases numbered 13, after V lost 0 bases and J lost 4 bases. Germline V gene data show CDR1 as GTSNPN and CDR2 as SVGIG (reference sequence). This CDR3 region has 18 residues. CDR3 region: CAWSVLKDRGPLGYGYTF. The CDR3 bases are TGTGCCTGGAGTGTATTAAAGGACAGGGGGCCACTGGGCTATGGCTACACCTTC.

This chain connects TRBV19 to TRBJ1-5; D is undetermined. From germline, CDR1 is LNHDA and CDR2 SQIVND (reference sequence). This CDR3 is built from 12 residues. With 5 bases removed from V and 6 bases from J, the gap between germline ends came to 8 bases. The CDR3 loop reads CASSEVGQPQHF. In DNA form, the CDR3 reads TGTGCCAGTAGTGAGGTGGGTCAGCCCCAGCATTTT.

The gene calls are TRBV19 and TRBJ1-1; TRBD1 might be the D (5 bases). Germline V gene data show CDR1 as LNHDA and CDR2 as SQIVND (reference sequence). Trimming took off 3 bases at V and 3 bases at J, with 14 bases between the two ends. This CDR3 has 15 amino acids. The CDR3 coding sequence is TGTGCCAGTAGTATGGGACGCCGGGGAGACACTGAAGCTTTCTTT. Its protein is CASSMGRRGDTEAFF.

The rearrangement links TRBV30 to TRBJ1-2, with 9 bases identical to TRBD1. J was trimmed by 12 bases and V by 0 bases; bases with no gene match: 8. This CDR3 has 13 amino acids. Germline-derived CDR1 and CDR2 are GTSNPN and SVGIG (reference sequence). The CDR3: CAWSVWTGDKDTF. The CDR3 DNA reads TGTGCCTGGAGTGTATGGACAGGGGATAAGGACACCTTC.

The genes are TRBV19 and TRBJ2-5, with D perhaps assigned TRBD1 or TRBD2 (7 bases each). The CDR3 totals 16 residues. Looked up from germline, CDR1 is LNHDA and CDR2 is SQIVND (reference sequence). V was shortened by 6 bases and J by 5 bases, with 22 bases between the two germline ends. For the CDR3, the DNA is TGTGCCAGTAGCCAACCCCCCAGGGGGGGCCGGGAGACCCAGTACTTC. Protein sequence: CASSQPPRGGRETQYF.